This TCR beta chain was sequenced in a study of T cell clonality in common variable immunodeficiency. Overall study results and limits: Compared with controls, CVID subjects had fewer shared TCRbeta clones.

Sequencing was performed with immunoSEQ multiplex PCR; in TCRdb, only in-frame clones are kept and a portion is missing. The sample was found to contain tens of thousands of clones, and every one recurs. Donors gave about 5 to 8 ml heparinized peripheral whole blood. At least ten counts were recorded for this clone. Antigen unknown. The sample taken for sequencing was peripheral blood mononuclear cells. This receptor was obtained from a person aged 18 to 75 in good health.

The CDR3 is CASSQDRLRQETQYF. The DNA read from the CDR3 is TGTGCCAGCAGTCAGGACAGGTTACGCCAAGAGACC. The chain combines TRBV7-9 with TRBJ2-5; the match to TRBD1 covers 7 bases. The CDR3 end is not reached by the read, which stops 3 residues before it; the germline J gene fills it in. J gave up 1 base and V 6 bases, and 8 bases lay outside the gene matches. The CDR3 contains 15 residues. Germline V gives CDR1 SEHNR, CDR2 FQNEAQ (reference sequence).